This section outlines one T cell receptor beta chain sequence together with its context. Its antigen is as yet unknown. The data are from a study of cytomegalovirus exposure and HLA in healthy donors. Study outcomes and limitations: Several of the most significant clusters were apparently associated with common viral pathogens in a later analysis. HLA alleles were associated with roughly 15,000 TCR beta sequences in a later analysis at 0.05 false discovery rate. Earlier analysis found most TCR beta V segments productive about 87% or about 30% of the time. In a later analysis, most CMV-associated TCR beta chains appeared HLA-restricted.

Germline V gives CDR1 SGHVS, CDR2 FQNEAQ. Trimming shortened V by 3 bases and J by 0 bases, and 17 bases separated the two germline ends. The CDR3 consists of 17 residues. PCR employed 60 Vbeta and 13 Jbeta primers. Sequencing was performed with immunoSEQ multiplex PCR; in TCRdb, only in-frame clones are kept and a portion is missing. The profile covers roughly 180,000 clones, with about four fifths appearing a single time and 0.8% to 1.3% taken by the ten largest. The TCR sequence derives from a man aged 30 to 45 in good health and CMV-seronegative. This chain links TRBV7-8 with TRBJ1-2; D is unresolved. Sequencing was performed on PBMCs. The CDR3: CASSFANSASPNYGYTF. CDR3 DNA: TGTGCCAGCAGCTTTGCCAATTCCGCGTCCCCTAACTATGGCTACACCTTC.